Below are 2 T cell receptor beta chains sequenced from a single sample in a study of cytomegalovirus exposure and HLA in healthy donors. Clones were read by immunoSEQ multiplex PCR, and TCRdb kept only the in-frame ones, dropping some. The table has approximately 190,000 clones, about 79% seen once. The source material was PBMCs. The receptors here all came from a woman in her twenties or thirties in good health and CMV-seropositive.

This chain connects TRBV4-2 to TRBJ1-2; possibly TRBD1 for D (6 bases). The CDR3 runs 15 residues. The V end was cut by 4 bases, the J end by 2 bases, with 14 bases between. Germline V gene lookup returns CDR1 LGHNA and CDR2 YNFKEQ. DNA of the CDR3: TGTGCCAGCAGCCGGGCCGGGACACAGAACTATGGCTACACCTTC. Translating it yields CASSRAGTQNYGYTF.

The chain employs TRBV6-5 and TRBJ1-2; possible D gene TRBD1, 5 bases. Germline-derived CDR1 and CDR2 are MNHEY and SVGAGI. V was trimmed by 5 bases and J by 5 bases, leaving 9 bases between them. The CDR3 sequence is 12 residues long. The DNA for the CDR3 is TGTGCCAGCAGTCGGGACTTTTATGGCTACACCTTC. This sequence encodes CASSRDFYGYTF.